What follows are 6 T cell receptor beta chains derived from one specimen sequenced in a study of spatial heterogeneity in lung cancer. TCRdb analysed the 5' RACE reads with MiXCR anew, one entry per CDR3 protein. The sample holds 35,000 to 55,000 distinct CDR3 sequences; about an eighth are singletons and the top ten take 50% to 65%. This sample's time point: sample taken at primary tumor resection. This material consisted of PBMCs, taken at surgery. Source of these receptors: a male donor with early-stage non-small cell lung cancer.

The chain recombines TRBV7-9 with TRBJ2-5; D possibly uses TRBD1 or TRBD2 (6 bases each). Trimming took off 5 bases at V and 4 bases at J, with 17 bases between the two ends. The germline CDR1 and CDR2 sequences are SEHNR and FQNEAQ (reference sequence). This CDR3 comprises 15 residues. CDR3 in DNA: TGTGCCAGCAGCCCCCAACAGGGAGGAGGAGAGACCCAGTACTTC. This sequence encodes CASSPQQGGGETQYF.

This clonotype was counted between two and nine times. The CDR3 DNA reads as TGCGCCAGCAGCTCTATTGGGAGCGGGAGGGCCGCCGAAGATACGCAGTATTTT. The encoded protein is CASSSIGSGRAAEDTQYF. The chain joins TRBV4-3 to TRBJ2-3; 10 positions match TRBD2. The junction had 16 bases not matched to a gene; V was cut back by 5 bases and J by 5 bases. CDR3 length: 18 amino acids. Per germline, CDR1 LGHNA and CDR2 YSLEER.

V is TRBV10-3 and J is TRBJ2-7; 11 bases line up with TRBD2. Looked up from germline, CDR1 is ENHRY and CDR2 is SYGVKD. After removal of 7 bases from V and 2 bases from J, the junction contained 4 bases not matched to a gene. The CDR3 length is 14 residues. This CDR3 reads CAIKLAGGPYEQYF. As DNA, the CDR3 is TGTGCCATCAAATTAGCGGGAGGGCCCTACGAGCAGTACTTC.

The chain joins TRBV29-1 to TRBJ2-4; the match to TRBD2 covers 14 bases. Looked up from germline, CDR1 is SQVTM and CDR2 is ANQGSEA. The CDR3 sequence is 19 residues long. V shed 1 base, J shed 1 base, and the junction held 9 bases outside the gene matches. CDR3 sequence reads: CSVEGSGLAGAGAKNIQYF. In DNA form, the CDR3 reads TGCAGCGTTGAAGGATCGGGACTAGCGGGAGCAGGGGCCAAAAACATTCAGTACTTC.

This clonotype was seen only once. The gene calls are TRBV27 and TRBJ2-7; D gene ambiguous. CDR1 and CDR2 (germline): MNHEY, SMNVEV (reference sequence). This CDR3 has 14 amino acids. V lost 3 bases and J 2 bases, leaving 11 bases between the germline ends. CDR3 in amino acids: CASSFGDHPYEQYF. The CDR3 DNA sequence: TGTGCCAGCAGTTTTGGTGACCACCCCTACGAGCAGTACTTC.

This sequence joins TRBV11-1 and TRBJ2-5, with 11 bases that match TRBD2. The CDR3 is 15 amino acids. Trimming removed 2 bases from V and 3 bases from J; junction bases left unmatched: 2. Looked up from germline, CDR1 is SGHAT and CDR2 is FQDESV (reference sequence). CDR3 sequence (DNA): TGTGCCAGCAGCTTACCGGGACTAGCGGAAGAGACCCAGTACTTC. This gives the protein CASSLPGLAEETQYF.